These 21 T cell receptor beta chains originate from one sample sequenced in a study of blood T cell repertoires in COVID-19 (dated by TCRdb to about 2020). To prepare the library, the immunoSEQ multiplex PCR assay was applied. TCRdb took this table from immuneACCESS and kept in-frame rearrangements with V and J called. Such tables lack part of the clones; where checked against another copy, unresolved V genes explain under half of the gap, and the rest is unexplained. Counted in this sample were under 250,000 clones; 87% of them appeared once. In total, the top ten clones hold 2% to 3% of the sample. Sample: PBMCs or T cells enriched from blood (not recorded which). These receptors originate from a woman aged 30 to 39 with acute COVID-19.

This clone was found once. The chain recombines TRBV7-9 with TRBJ1-4; possibly TRBD1 for D (5 bases). The germline V gene has CDR1 SEHNR and CDR2 FQNEAQ (reference sequence). V lost 5 bases and J 4 bases, leaving 14 bases between the germline ends. There are 15 residues in the CDR3. The CDR3 sequence is CASSPPAGLNEKLFF. For the CDR3, the DNA is TGTGCCAGCAGCCCCCCGGCAGGGCTTAATGAAAAACTGTTTTTT.

J is TRBJ2-1 and V is TRBV7-8; 7 bases fit TRBD1. V was pared by 5 bases and J by 1 base, with 5 bases of the junction left unmatched. CDR1 SGHVS and CDR2 FQNEAQ come from the germline V gene. The length of the CDR3 is 15 residues. The CDR3 DNA reads as TGTGCCAGCAGCCCCTCGACAGGGTCCTACAATGAGCAGTTCTTC. Its translation: CASSPSTGSYNEQFF.

For the CDR3, the DNA is TGTGCCAGCAGTCCCCACGGGGGGCGGGGGGTCTTCGAGCAGTACTTC. Protein: CASSPHGGRGVFEQYF. The chain employs TRBV27 and TRBJ2-7, with 8 nucleotides matching TRBD2. The CDR3 extends over 16 amino acids. Germline V CDR1 and CDR2: MNHEY, SMNVEV (reference sequence). With V trimmed by 5 bases and J by 6 bases, 15 bases remained unmatched.

The J gene is TRBJ2-1, the V gene TRBV4-2; weak D call: TRBD1 (5 bases). From germline, CDR1 is LGHNA and CDR2 YNFKEQ. V lost 0 bases, J lost 7 bases, and 13 bases lay in between. The CDR3 length is 15 residues. The CDR3 sequence: CASSQEGSPGNEQFF. The CDR3 DNA sequence: TGTGCCAGCAGCCAAGAGGGTAGCCCAGGGAATGAGCAGTTCTTC.

V is TRBV2 and J is TRBJ2-5; D is perhaps TRBD2 (6 bases). With 4 bases removed from V and 5 bases from J, the gap between germline ends came to 11 bases. The germline V gene has CDR1 SNHLY and CDR2 FYNNEI. This CDR3 has 13 residues. As DNA, the CDR3 is TGTGCCAGCAGTGGCGGGGTTGTGGAGACCCAGTACTTC. It specifies CASSGGVVETQYF.

This rearrangement joins TRBV5-1 to TRBJ2-3; 8 bases map to TRBD2. Germline-derived CDR1 and CDR2 are SGHRS and YFSETQ. Losses at the gene ends were 4 bases for V and 4 bases for J; bases not matched to a gene: 11. The CDR3 is made up of 16 amino acids. The CDR3 is CASSPGLAYLADTQYF. The CDR3 coding sequence is TGCGCCAGCAGCCCCGGACTAGCTTACTTGGCAGATACGCAGTATTTT.

This chain connects TRBV6-5 to TRBJ1-6; D unclear. V was pared by 8 bases and J by 6 bases, with 11 bases between. The CDR3 consists of 13 residues. Germline V gives CDR1 MNHEY, CDR2 SVGAGI. CDR3 sequence reads: CASLRRVNSPLHF. In DNA form, the CDR3 reads TGTGCCAGCCTCAGGCGAGTTAATTCACCCCTCCACTTT.

This clone came up once. V and J are TRBV5-4 and TRBJ1-2; D possibly corresponds to TRBD1 (6 bases). Trimming took 4 bases from V and 0 from J, leaving 10 bases between them. CDR3 length equals 14 residues. Germline V lookup: CDR1 SGHNT, CDR2 YYREEE (reference sequence). CDR3 loop: CASSQQGANYGYTF. In DNA, the CDR3 is TGTGCCAGCAGCCAACAGGGAGCTAACTATGGCTACACCTTC.

This chain links TRBV9 with TRBJ2-2; D perhaps matches TRBD2 (5 bases). Trimming took off 0 bases at V and 5 bases at J, with 14 bases between the two ends. This CDR3 spans 16 amino acids. Germline V lookup: CDR1 SGDLS, CDR2 YYNGEE. CDR3 region: CASSVGVGVGTGELFF. The CDR3 DNA is TGTGCCAGCAGCGTAGGTGTCGGGGTGGGGACCGGGGAGCTGTTTTTT.

The DNA of the CDR3 is TGTGCCAGCAGCTTAGGGGTCCTCGACAGGGCCAATTGGTACTTC. This translates into CASSLGVLDRANWYF. This rearrangement joins TRBV7-8 to TRBJ2-4, with 7 bases aligning to TRBD1. Trimming cost V 1 base and J 15 bases; bases outside gene matches: 15. Per the germline V gene, CDR1 is SGHVS and CDR2 is FQNEAQ. The CDR3 loop spans 15 amino acids.

The chain combines TRBV19 with TRBJ1-2; TRBD1 matches at 7 bases. V shed 7 bases, J shed 3 bases, and the junction held 11 bases outside the gene matches. The length of the CDR3 is 15 residues. Germline V gives CDR1 LNHDA, CDR2 SQIVND (reference sequence). The CDR3 region has the DNA TGTGCCAGTACCTCCCCAGGAGGGGGCGACTATGGCTACACCTTC. Its translation: CASTSPGGGDYGYTF.

This chain links TRBV7-8 with TRBJ1-3; 12 bases map to TRBD1. CDR3 length: 17 residues. CDR1 and CDR2 (germline): SGHVS, FQNEAQ. The V gene end was trimmed by 3 bases and the J gene end by 3 bases; junction bases not matched to a gene: 6. As DNA, the CDR3 is TGTGCCAGCAGCTTTACCGGGACAGGGGGCTTTGGAAACACCATATATTTT. The encoded protein is CASSFTGTGGFGNTIYF.

This clone came up once. The rearrangement uses TRBV10-3 and TRBJ1-3; 8 bases match TRBD1. This CDR3 is 15 amino acids long. Germline values: CDR1 ENHRY, CDR2 SYGVKD. J was trimmed by 3 bases and V by 6 bases; bases with no gene match: 7. CDR3 sequence: CAISSWDRSGNTIYF. DNA of the CDR3: TGTGCCATCAGCTCCTGGGACAGGAGTGGAAACACCATATATTTT.

This clone has a handful of counts. V and J are TRBV6-1 and TRBJ1-3; D perhaps matches TRBD1 (5 bases). CDR3 length: 15 amino acids. The germline CDR1 and CDR2 sequences are MNHNS and SASEGT. V shed 3 bases and J shed 0 bases, with 9 bases lying between them. CDR3 DNA: TGTGCCAGCAGTGATCAGGGTAGCTCTGGAAACACCATATATTTT. Translation: CASSDQGSSGNTIYF.

The chain is built from TRBV6-5 and TRBJ2-2; the match to TRBD1 covers 8 bases. Germline CDR1 is MNHEY and CDR2 is SVGAGI. The CDR3 consists of 14 residues. Trimming removed 2 bases from V and 4 bases from J; junction bases left unmatched: 0. CDR3 sequence (DNA): TGTGCCAGCAGTTACACAGGGGGCACCGGGGAGCTGTTTTTT. This gives the protein CASSYTGGTGELFF.

This sequence joins TRBV2 and TRBJ1-5, with TRBD1 identical over 8 bases. With 9 bases clipped from V and 1 base from J, the junction kept 2 bases outside the gene matches. The germline gives CDR1 SNHLY, CDR2 FYNNEI. The length of the CDR3 is 13 residues. In DNA form, the CDR3 reads TGTGCCAGTAGGGACAGGAGCAATCAGCCCCAGCATTTT. This translates into CASRDRSNQPQHF.

The rearrangement joins TRBV11-2 to TRBJ1-1; TRBD1 might be the D (5 bases). The V gene lost 1 base and the J gene lost 0 bases, with 12 bases spanning the gap. There are 16 residues in the CDR3. The germline CDR1 and CDR2 sequences are SGHAT and FQNNGV. The CDR3 sequence: CASSLAGLILNTEAFF. The CDR3 nucleotides read TGTGCCAGCAGCTTAGCGGGACTTATCCTGAACACTGAAGCTTTCTTT.

The chain is built from TRBV19 and TRBJ1-1, with D perhaps TRBD1 (5 bases). V was clipped by 2 bases and J by 1 base, with 17 bases between them. Germline loops: CDR1 LNHDA, CDR2 SQIVND (reference sequence). The CDR3 has 17 amino acids. CDR3 sequence: CASSIRSSQDPNTEAFF. DNA for the CDR3: TGTGCCAGTAGTATAAGATCCTCACAGGACCCGAACACTGAAGCTTTCTTT. Looking up the rest from reference TRBV19 and TRBJ1-1 gives the full variable domain: DGGITQSPKYLFRKEGQNVTLSCEQNLNHDAMYWYRQDPGQGLRLIYYSQIVNDFQKGDIAEGYSVSREKKESFPLTVTSAQKNPTAFYLCASSIRSSQDPNTEAFFGQGTRLTVV.

The chain couples TRBV12-3 or TRBV12-4 to TRBJ1-2; 7 nucleotides align to TRBD1. The CDR3 is 13 amino acids. V shed 6 bases and J 6 bases; nucleotides not matched to a gene: 7. CDR3 loop: CASRLQGIDGYTF. In DNA form, the CDR3 reads TGTGCCAGCAGACTACAGGGGATTGATGGCTACACCTTC.

This rearrangement joins TRBV30 to TRBJ1-4; no clear D. Per the germline V gene, CDR1 is GTSNPN and CDR2 is SVGIG (reference sequence). V dropped 2 bases and J dropped 6 bases, with 16 bases sitting between them. This CDR3 has 15 residues. The CDR3 DNA follows: TGTGCCTGGAGTACCTCCCCCCGGGGAGATGAAAAACTGTTTTTT. Translated, it gives CAWSTSPRGDEKLFF.

This clone was seen only a few times. The V call is TRBV6-1, the J call TRBJ1-1, with 7 positions matching TRBD1. J gave up 11 bases and V 3 bases, and 15 bases lay outside the gene matches. CDR1 MNHNS and CDR2 SASEGT come from the germline V gene. The CDR3 is 15 residues long. The CDR3 coding sequence is TGTGCCAGCAGTGAGGCTGCAGGGGGTCCTGACCAGGCTTTCTTT. Protein product: CASSEAAGGPDQAFF.